The subject of this entry is one T cell receptor beta chain. What it recognizes is unknown. Gene names and germline match the mouse. The sequence runs out 1 residue before the end of the CDR3; the remainder is reconstructed from the germline J gene. These data come from a study of tissue T cells after allogeneic stem cell transplantation. General study points: The study did not identify alloreactive or antigen-specific tissue TCRs, and some clones might be persisting host cells.

The table came from immunoSEQ multiplex PCR; TCRdb's copy has only in-frame clones and leaves some out. The sample lists 48,000 or so clones; roughly 75% were seen once. V lost 3 bases and J 1 base, leaving 14 bases between the germline ends. The CDR3 consists of 15 residues. CDR1 and CDR2 (germline): GKSSPN, SITVG. This sequence joins TRBV31 and TRBJ2-3, with D perhaps matching TRBD1 or TRBD2 (6 bases each). This clonotype was obtained from a pool of C57BL/6 mice in good health. What was sequenced was sorted cells pooled from one or two spleens. Incomplete CDR3 DNA: TGTGCCTGGAGCCCACGGGGGCGCGGTGCAGAAACGCTGTAT. Residues: CAWSPRGRGAETLY. The complete CDR3 sequence is CAWSPRGRGAETLYF.